This passage covers 23 T cell receptor beta chains from one sample sequenced in a study of cytomegalovirus exposure and HLA in healthy donors. The PCR employed 60 Vbeta primers together with 13 Jbeta primers. Clones were read by immunoSEQ multiplex PCR, and TCRdb kept only the in-frame ones, dropping some. The repertoire has about 52,000 clones, about 50% of them found once; the top ten carry 10% to 15%. Material for sequencing was PBMCs. The receptors here all came from a human donor in good health.

This clone was seen a handful of times. The gene calls are TRBV4-1 and TRBJ1-3; a weak D match, TRBD1 (6 bases). Germline CDR1 and CDR2: MGHRA and YSYEKL. V was shortened by 4 bases and J by 2 bases, with 15 bases between the two germline ends. This CDR3 spans 16 amino acids. DNA of the CDR3: TGCGCCAGCAGCCTATCAGGGGTGGTCACTGGAAACACCATATATTTT. Residues: CASSLSGVVTGNTIYF.

The chain links TRBV15 to TRBJ2-6, with TRBD1 matching over 9 bases. V lost 1 base and J lost 4; bases outside the gene matches: 17. The CDR3 runs to 21 residues. Germline V gene data show CDR1 as LNHNV and CDR2 as YYDKDF (reference sequence). CDR3 sequence: CATSRGAFPGTGLNGANVLTF. The CDR3 DNA follows: TGTGCCACCAGCAGAGGGGCCTTCCCCGGGACAGGGCTAAACGGGGCCAACGTCCTGACTTTC.

J is TRBJ1-4 and V is TRBV9, with D perhaps matching TRBD1 (5 bases). Trimming removed 0 bases from V and 8 bases from J, with 14 bases in between. The CDR3 sequence is 15 residues long. CDR1 and CDR2 (germline): SGDLS, YYNGEE. Here the CDR3 reads CASSVAGQGREKLFF. The DNA for the CDR3 is TGTGCCAGCAGCGTAGCTGGCCAGGGAAGGGAAAAACTGTTTTTT.

DNA for the CDR3: TGTGCCAGCAGCTCCCGGATAGCGGGGTTGAACACCGGGGAGCTGTTTTTT. This gives the protein CASSSRIAGLNTGELFF. The chain carries TRBV13 and TRBJ2-2; TRBD2 matches 8 bases. With V trimmed by 4 bases and J by 1 base, 8 bases remained unmatched. This CDR3 region has 17 residues. From germline, CDR1 is PRHDT and CDR2 FYEKMQ (reference sequence).

The V gene is TRBV7-9, the J gene TRBJ2-1; possibly TRBD2 for D (5 bases). The CDR3 is 15 residues long. CDR1 and CDR2 (germline): SEHNR, FQNEAQ (reference sequence). Trimming left V 1 base short and J 8 bases short, with 15 bases between. The CDR3 DNA follows: TGTGCCAGCAGCTTAGGACGGAGCGGCAACGATGAGCAGTTCTTC. It is translated as CASSLGRSGNDEQFF.

This chain links TRBV30 with TRBJ1-4; D possibly corresponds to TRBD1 (6 bases). This CDR3 contains 15 residues. CDR1 and CDR2 (germline): GTSNPN, SVGIG (reference sequence). Trimming shortened V by 0 bases and J by 8 bases, and 16 bases separated the two germline ends. CDR3 bases: TGTGCCTGGAGTGTATCTAGGACGACAGGAGAAAAACTGTTTTTT. Translation: CAWSVSRTTGEKLFF.

V is TRBV27 and J is TRBJ2-1; TRBD2 aligns across 7 bases. This CDR3 region has 18 residues. CDR1 MNHEY and CDR2 SMNVEV come from the germline V gene (reference sequence). The ends lost 2 bases at V and 3 bases at J; junction bases unmatched: 13. CDR3 region: CASSLRSGRALVYNEQFF. CDR3 DNA sequence: TGTGCCAGCAGTTTAAGGTCAGGGAGGGCCCTGGTCTACAATGAGCAGTTCTTC.

The chain joins TRBV7-9 to TRBJ1-6; D not resolved. There are 13 residues in the CDR3. The germline V gene encodes CDR1 SEHNR and CDR2 FQNEAQ (reference sequence). The germline V and J ends were trimmed by 5 bases and 10 bases, with 12 bases remaining between them. CDR3: CASSLGPNSPLHF. The CDR3 DNA reads TGTGCCAGCAGCCTGGGCCCTAACTCACCCCTCCACTTT.

This clone has only a few counts. The rearrangement joins TRBV30 to TRBJ1-2; 10 bases are shared with TRBD1. V trimming: 5 bases; J trimming: 3 bases; junction bases outside the gene matches: 6. The V gene's germline CDR1 is GTSNPN and CDR2 SVGIG (reference sequence). The CDR3 is 14 residues long. The CDR3 DNA reads as TGTGCCTGGGGAAGACAGGGGGCAGACTATGGCTACACCTTC. This gives the protein CAWGRQGADYGYTF.

The rearrangement uses TRBV11-2 and TRBJ2-5; the match to TRBD2 covers 8 bases. Germline assignment: CDR1 SGHAT and CDR2 FQNNGV. The CDR3 covers 15 residues. V dropped 3 bases and J dropped 1; count of bases not matched to a gene: 4. CDR3 sequence: CASSFRTSSQETQYF. DNA of the CDR3: TGTGCCAGCAGCTTCCGGACTAGCAGCCAAGAGACCCAGTACTTC.

V is TRBV13 and J is TRBJ2-7; the D is unclear. This CDR3 contains 12 residues. V lost 5 bases and J 7 bases, leaving 12 bases between the germline ends. The germline V gene encodes CDR1 PRHDT and CDR2 FYEKMQ (reference sequence). The CDR3 nucleotides are TGTGCCAGCAGCCCAAATAGATGGGAGCAGTACTTC. Translating it yields CASSPNRWEQYF.

V and J are TRBV6-1 and TRBJ1-6; D is perhaps TRBD1 (5 bases). This CDR3 is built from 13 residues. V lost 6 bases and J 9 bases, leaving 12 bases between the germline ends. Germline V gives CDR1 MNHNS, CDR2 SASEGT. CDR3 DNA: TGTGCCAGCAGAAGAGACCAGGGTTCACCCCTCCACTTT. It is translated as CASRRDQGSPLHF.

This clone appeared once. V usage is TRBV2 and J usage is TRBJ2-7; D not certain. Germline-derived CDR1 and CDR2 are SNHLY and FYNNEI. Trimming left V 6 bases short and J 1 base short, with 7 bases between. This CDR3 comprises 12 residues. CDR3 sequence reads: CASSPISYEQYF. CDR3 coding DNA: TGTGCCAGCAGCCCTATATCCTACGAGCAGTACTTC.

This clone showed up many times. This sequence joins TRBV6-6 and TRBJ1-3; D is perhaps TRBD1 (5 bases). The V gene's germline CDR1 is MNHNY and CDR2 SVGAGI (reference sequence). Trimming shortened V by 5 bases and J by 3 bases, and 8 bases separated the two germline ends. The CDR3 contains 13 residues. The CDR3 DNA reads as TGTGCCAGCAGTATCGACAGTGGAAACACCATATATTTT. Translating gives CASSIDSGNTIYF.

The CDR3 DNA reads TGTGCCAGCAGCGGTGGACAGTCAAGCTCCTATAATTCACCCCTCCACTTT. It encodes CASSGGQSSSYNSPLHF. The rearrangement uses TRBV5-8 and TRBJ1-6, with a weak D call TRBD1 (6 bases). The CDR3 consists of 17 residues. Looked up from germline, CDR1 is SGHTS and CDR2 is YDEGEE. Trimming took 4 bases from V and 0 from J, leaving 14 bases between them.

This clone was picked up a small number of times. The chain combines TRBV2 with TRBJ2-5; 10 bases agree with TRBD1. Germline CDR1 and CDR2: SNHLY and FYNNEI. V was clipped by 8 bases and J by 5 bases; unmatched bases: 2. The CDR3 is made up of 12 amino acids. The CDR3 sequence is CASSGQGETQYF. The CDR3 DNA follows: TGTGCCAGCTCGGGACAGGGGGAGACCCAGTACTTC. The whole variable domain, remainder taken from reference TRBV2 and TRBJ2-5, is EPEVTQTPSHQVTQMGQEVILRCVPISNHLYFYWYRQILGQKVEFLVSFYNNEISEKSEIFDDQFSVERPDGSNFTLKIRSTKLEDSAMYFCASSGQGETQYFGPGTRLLVL.

This chain joins TRBV18 and TRBJ2-5; 12 bases are a match to TRBD1. Unmatched junction bases numbered 5, after V lost 4 bases and J lost 5 bases. The CDR3 has 15 residues. Germline loops: CDR1 KGHSH, CDR2 LQKENI. This CDR3 reads CASSLRDRGLETQYF. In nucleotides, the CDR3 is TGTGCCAGCTCACTCCGGGACAGGGGGCTGGAGACCCAGTACTTC. Variable domain in full (rest from reference TRBV18 and TRBJ2-5): NAGVMQNPRHLVRRRGQEARLRCSPMKGHSHVYWYRQLPEEGLKFMVYLQKENIIDESGMPKERFSAEFPKEGPSILRIQQVVRGDSAAYFCASSLRDRGLETQYFGPGTRLLVL.

This clone came up a few times. The rearrangement joins TRBV15 to TRBJ2-2, with TRBD2 as a possible D gene (7 bases). The CDR3 runs 16 residues. Germline V gene data show CDR1 as LNHNV and CDR2 as YYDKDF (reference sequence). The ends were cut back, 3 bases at V and 7 bases at J, with 18 bases in the middle. CDR3 sequence: CATSRTSGGLGGELFF. In DNA form, the CDR3 reads TGTGCCACCAGCAGGACCTCCGGGGGGCTTGGCGGGGAGCTGTTTTTT.

The rearrangement joins TRBV9 to TRBJ1-1; 7 nucleotides agree with TRBD1. V trimming: 2 bases; J trimming: 1 base; junction bases outside the gene matches: 2. Germline CDR1 SGDLS, CDR2 YYNGEE. The CDR3 loop spans 14 amino acids. CDR3 sequence reads: CASSVGTANTEAFF. CDR3 nucleotide sequence: TGTGCCAGCAGCGTCGGGACAGCGAACACTGAAGCTTTCTTT.

V and J are TRBV5-1 and TRBJ2-5, with 9 nucleotides matching TRBD2. The length of the CDR3 is 16 residues. The V segment lost 4 bases and the J segment 3 bases; nucleotides outside the gene matches: 10. Germline V lookup: CDR1 SGHRS, CDR2 YFSETQ. CDR3 amino acids: CASSKPIAGEEETQYF. The CDR3 DNA sequence: TGCGCCAGCAGCAAACCAATAGCGGGGGAGGAAGAGACCCAGTACTTC.

The V gene is TRBV10-2, the J gene TRBJ1-4, with TRBD1 matching over 7 bases. J lost 5 bases, V lost 10 bases, and 7 bases had no gene match. The CDR3 has 13 residues. Germline CDR1 WSHSY, CDR2 SAAADI. In DNA, the CDR3 is TGCGCCACCCGACAGGGCCCGAATGAAAAACTGTTTTTT. Translation gives CATRQGPNEKLFF.

The rearrangement uses TRBV6-5 and TRBJ2-1; 8 bases are a match to TRBD1. From germline, CDR1 is MNHEY and CDR2 SVGAGI. V lost 6 bases to trimming and J lost 3 bases; unmatched junction nucleotides: 7. The CDR3 loop spans 15 amino acids. The CDR3 DNA follows: TGTGCCAGCAGAAACGACAGGGGCAGCTACAATGAGCAGTTCTTC. This codes for CASRNDRGSYNEQFF.

The CDR3 region is CAIRSGTGGSPLHF. CDR3 sequence (DNA): TGTGCCATCAGGTCCGGGACAGGGGGTTCACCCCTCCACTTT. The rearrangement uses TRBV10-3 and TRBJ1-6; TRBD1 agrees at 11 bases. The trim removed 6 bases at V and 9 bases at J, leaving 4 bases unmatched. Germline CDR1 and CDR2: ENHRY and SYGVKD. There are 14 residues in the CDR3.